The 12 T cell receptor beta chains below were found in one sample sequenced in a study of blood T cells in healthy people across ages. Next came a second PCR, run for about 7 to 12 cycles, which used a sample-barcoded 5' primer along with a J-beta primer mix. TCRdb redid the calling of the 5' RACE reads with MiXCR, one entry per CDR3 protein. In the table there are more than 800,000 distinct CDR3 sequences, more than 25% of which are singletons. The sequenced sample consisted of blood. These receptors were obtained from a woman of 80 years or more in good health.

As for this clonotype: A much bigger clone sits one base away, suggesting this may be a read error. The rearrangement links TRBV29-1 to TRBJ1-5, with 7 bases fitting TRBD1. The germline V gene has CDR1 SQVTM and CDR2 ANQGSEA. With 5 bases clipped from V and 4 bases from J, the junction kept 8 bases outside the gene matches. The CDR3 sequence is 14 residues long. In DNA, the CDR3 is TGCAGCGTTTTCGAGGGGGCAGGGAATCAGCCCCAGCATTTT. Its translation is CSVFEGAGNQPQHF.

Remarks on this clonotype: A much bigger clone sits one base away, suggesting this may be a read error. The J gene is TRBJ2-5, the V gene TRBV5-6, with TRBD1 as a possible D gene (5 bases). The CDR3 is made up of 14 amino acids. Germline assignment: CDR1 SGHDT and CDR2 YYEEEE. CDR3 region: CAGSFNRRTETQYF. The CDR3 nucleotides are TGTGCCGGCAGCTTTAACAGGAGAACAGAGACCCAGTACTTC.

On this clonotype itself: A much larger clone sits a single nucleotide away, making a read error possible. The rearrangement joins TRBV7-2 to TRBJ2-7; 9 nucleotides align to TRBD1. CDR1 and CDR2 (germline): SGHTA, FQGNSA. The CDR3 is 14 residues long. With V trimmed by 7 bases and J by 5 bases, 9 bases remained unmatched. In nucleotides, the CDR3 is TGTGCCAGCACCCAAGACAGGGGGAGGCACGAGCAGTACTTC. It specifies CASTQDRGRHEQYF.

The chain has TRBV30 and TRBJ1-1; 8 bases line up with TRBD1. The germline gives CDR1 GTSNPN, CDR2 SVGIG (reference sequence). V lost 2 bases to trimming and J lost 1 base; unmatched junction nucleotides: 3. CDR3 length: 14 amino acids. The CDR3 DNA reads TGTGCCTGGAGTAAAGACAGGGGGAACACTGAAGCTTTCTTT. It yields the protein CAWSKDRGNTEAFF.

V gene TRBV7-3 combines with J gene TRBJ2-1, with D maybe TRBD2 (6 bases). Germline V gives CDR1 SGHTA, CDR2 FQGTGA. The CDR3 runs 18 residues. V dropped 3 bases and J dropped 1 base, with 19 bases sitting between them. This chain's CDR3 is CASSFAMRGGKSYNEQFF. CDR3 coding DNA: TGTGCCAGCAGCTTCGCGATGCGGGGTGGAAAATCCTACAATGAGCAGTTCTTC.

This chain's CDR3 is CASSLTDRGDYGYTF. The CDR3 DNA sequence: TGTGCCAGCAGTCTTACTGACAGGGGAGACTATGGCTACACCTTC. The chain combines TRBV28 with TRBJ1-2; 8 bases align to TRBD1. The CDR3 is made up of 15 amino acids. The ends lost 5 bases at V and 3 bases at J; junction bases unmatched: 8. Germline lookup yields CDR1 MDHEN and CDR2 SYDVKM.

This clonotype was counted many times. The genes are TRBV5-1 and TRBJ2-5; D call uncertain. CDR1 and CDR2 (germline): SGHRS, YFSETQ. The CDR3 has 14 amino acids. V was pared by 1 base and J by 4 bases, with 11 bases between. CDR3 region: CASSLLGRAETQYF. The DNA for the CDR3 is TGCGCCAGCAGCTTGCTGGGTAGGGCAGAGACCCAGTACTTC.

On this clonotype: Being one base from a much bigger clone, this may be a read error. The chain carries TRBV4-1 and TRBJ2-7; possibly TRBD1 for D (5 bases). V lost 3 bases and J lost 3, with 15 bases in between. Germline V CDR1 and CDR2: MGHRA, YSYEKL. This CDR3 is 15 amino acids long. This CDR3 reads CASSQPPAGCYEQYF. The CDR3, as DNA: TGCGCCAGCAGCCAGCCGCCGGCAGGGTGCTACGAGCAGTACTTC.

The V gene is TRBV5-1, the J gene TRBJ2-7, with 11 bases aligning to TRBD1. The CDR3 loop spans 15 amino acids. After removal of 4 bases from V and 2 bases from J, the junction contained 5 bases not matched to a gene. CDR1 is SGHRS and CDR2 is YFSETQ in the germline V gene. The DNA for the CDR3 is TGCGCCAGCAGCCCATGGACAGGGGGCACCTACGAGCAGTACTTC. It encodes CASSPWTGGTYEQYF. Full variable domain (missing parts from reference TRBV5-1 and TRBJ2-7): KAGVTQTPRYLIKTRGQQVTLSCSPISGHRSVSWYQQTPGQGLQFLFEYFSETQRNKGNFPGRFSGRQFSNSRSEMNVSTLELGDSALYLCASSPWTGGTYEQYFGPGTRLTVT.

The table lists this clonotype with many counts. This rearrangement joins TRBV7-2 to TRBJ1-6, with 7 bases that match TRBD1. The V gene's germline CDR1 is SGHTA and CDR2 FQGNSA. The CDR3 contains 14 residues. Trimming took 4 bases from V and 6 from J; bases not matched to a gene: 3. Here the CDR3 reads CASSSGQFNSPLHF. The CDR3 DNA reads TGTGCCAGCAGCTCGGGACAGTTTAATTCACCCCTCCACTTT.

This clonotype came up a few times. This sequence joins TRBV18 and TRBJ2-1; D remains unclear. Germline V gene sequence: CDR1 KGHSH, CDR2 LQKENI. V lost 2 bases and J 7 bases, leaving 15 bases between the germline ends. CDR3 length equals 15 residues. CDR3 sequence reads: CASSPSQDSNNEQFF. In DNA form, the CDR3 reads TGTGCCAGCTCACCATCGCAGGATTCCAATAATGAGCAGTTCTTC.

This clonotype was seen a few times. CDR3 sequence: CSASGARGNQPQHF. The CDR3 DNA is TGCAGTGCTAGCGGGGCACGCGGAAATCAGCCCCAGCATTTT. The rearrangement uses TRBV20-1 and TRBJ1-5, with D possibly being TRBD1 (5 bases). Trimming pared 3 bases from V and 4 bases from J, leaving 13 bases between. The CDR3 has 14 amino acids. Germline V gene sequence: CDR1 DFQATT, CDR2 SNEGSKA (reference sequence).